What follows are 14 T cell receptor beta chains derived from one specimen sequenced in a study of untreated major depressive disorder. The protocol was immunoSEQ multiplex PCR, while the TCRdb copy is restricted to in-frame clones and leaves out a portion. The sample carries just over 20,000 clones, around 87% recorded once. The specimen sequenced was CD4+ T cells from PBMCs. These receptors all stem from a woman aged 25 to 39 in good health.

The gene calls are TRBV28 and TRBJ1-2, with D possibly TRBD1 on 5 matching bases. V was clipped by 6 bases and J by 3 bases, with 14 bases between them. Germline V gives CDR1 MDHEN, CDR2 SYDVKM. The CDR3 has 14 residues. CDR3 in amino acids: CASRTGGPYYGYTF. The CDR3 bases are TGTGCCAGCAGAACAGGAGGCCCCTACTATGGCTACACCTTC.

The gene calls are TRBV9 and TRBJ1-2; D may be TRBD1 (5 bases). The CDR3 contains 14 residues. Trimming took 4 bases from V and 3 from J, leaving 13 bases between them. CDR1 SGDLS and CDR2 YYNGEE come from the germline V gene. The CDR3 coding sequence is TGTGCCAGCAGCCCCGGGGGGGGGTACTATGGCTACACCTTC. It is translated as CASSPGGGYYGYTF.

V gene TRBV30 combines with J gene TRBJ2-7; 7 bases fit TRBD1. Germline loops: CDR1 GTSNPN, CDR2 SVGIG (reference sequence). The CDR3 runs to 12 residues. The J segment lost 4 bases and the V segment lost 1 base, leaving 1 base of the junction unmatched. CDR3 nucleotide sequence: TGTGCCTGGAGTGGACAGGGATACGAGCAGTACTTC. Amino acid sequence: CAWSGQGYEQYF.

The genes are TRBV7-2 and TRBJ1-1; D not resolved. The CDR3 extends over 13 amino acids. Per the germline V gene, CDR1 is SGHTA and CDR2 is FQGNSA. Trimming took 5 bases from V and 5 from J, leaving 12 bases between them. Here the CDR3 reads CASSPQLGTEAFF. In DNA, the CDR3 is TGTGCCAGCAGCCCGCAGCTTGGGACTGAAGCTTTCTTT.

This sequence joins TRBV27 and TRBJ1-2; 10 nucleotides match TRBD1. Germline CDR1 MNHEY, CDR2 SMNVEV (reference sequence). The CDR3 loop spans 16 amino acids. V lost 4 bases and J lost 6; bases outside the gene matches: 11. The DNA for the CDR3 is TGTGCCAGCAGTTCCCGGGGGGGGACAGGGGTCAATGGCTACACCTTC. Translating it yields CASSSRGGTGVNGYTF.

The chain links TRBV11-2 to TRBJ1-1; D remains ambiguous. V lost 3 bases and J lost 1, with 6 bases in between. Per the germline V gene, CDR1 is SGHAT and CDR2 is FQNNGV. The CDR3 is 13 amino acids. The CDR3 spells CASSFGRNTEAFF. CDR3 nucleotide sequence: TGTGCCAGCAGCTTCGGCAGGAACACTGAAGCTTTCTTT.

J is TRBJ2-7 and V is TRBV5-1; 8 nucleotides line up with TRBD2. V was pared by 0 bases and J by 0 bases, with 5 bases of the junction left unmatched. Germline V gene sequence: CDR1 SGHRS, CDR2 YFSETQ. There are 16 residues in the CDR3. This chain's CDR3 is CASSLATAGASYEQYF. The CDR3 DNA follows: TGCGCCAGCAGCTTGGCCACAGCGGGGGCCTCCTACGAGCAGTACTTC.

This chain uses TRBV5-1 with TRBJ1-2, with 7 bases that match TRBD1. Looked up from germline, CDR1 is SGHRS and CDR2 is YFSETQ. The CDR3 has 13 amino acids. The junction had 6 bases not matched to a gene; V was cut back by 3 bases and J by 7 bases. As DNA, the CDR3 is TGCGCCAGCAGCTCGACGACAGGGAGTGGCTACACCTTC. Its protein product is CASSSTTGSGYTF.

DNA of the CDR3: TGTGCCAGTAGTATCGACGGGACAAGAGGGTTGGGTTCACCCCTCCACTTT. Translation gives CASSIDGTRGLGSPLHF. The rearrangement joins TRBV19 to TRBJ1-6; possible D gene TRBD1, 6 bases. V was trimmed by 3 bases and J by 9 bases, leaving 21 bases between them. Per germline, CDR1 LNHDA and CDR2 SQIVND (reference sequence). This CDR3 is built from 17 residues.

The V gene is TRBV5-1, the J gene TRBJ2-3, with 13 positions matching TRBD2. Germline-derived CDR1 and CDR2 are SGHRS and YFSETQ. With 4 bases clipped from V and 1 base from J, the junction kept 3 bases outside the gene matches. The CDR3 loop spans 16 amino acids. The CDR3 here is CASSRGTSGGTDTQYF. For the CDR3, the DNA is TGCGCCAGCAGCCGGGGGACTAGCGGGGGCACAGATACGCAGTATTTT.

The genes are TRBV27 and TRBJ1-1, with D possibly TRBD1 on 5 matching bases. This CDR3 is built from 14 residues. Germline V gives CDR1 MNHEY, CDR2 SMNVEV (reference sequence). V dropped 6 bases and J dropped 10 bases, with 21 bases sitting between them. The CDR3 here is CASSYTRDHRGAFF. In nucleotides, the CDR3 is TGTGCCAGCAGCTACACCCGGGACCATAGGGGAGCTTTCTTT.

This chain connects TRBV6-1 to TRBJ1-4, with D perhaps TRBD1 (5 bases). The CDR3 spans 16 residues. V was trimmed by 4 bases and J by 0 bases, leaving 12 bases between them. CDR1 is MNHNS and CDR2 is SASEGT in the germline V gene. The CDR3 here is CASSVGAFATNEKLFF. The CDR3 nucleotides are TGTGCCAGCAGTGTCGGGGCTTTTGCAACTAATGAAAAACTGTTTTTT.

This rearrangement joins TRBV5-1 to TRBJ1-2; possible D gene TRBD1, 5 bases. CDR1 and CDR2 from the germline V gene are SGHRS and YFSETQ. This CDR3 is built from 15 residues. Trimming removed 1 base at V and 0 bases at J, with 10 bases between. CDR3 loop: CASSLSGGTNYGYTF. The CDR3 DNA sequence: TGCGCCAGCAGCTTGAGTGGGGGGACTAACTATGGCTACACCTTC. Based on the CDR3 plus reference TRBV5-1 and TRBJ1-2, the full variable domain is KAGVTQTPRYLIKTRGQQVTLSCSPISGHRSVSWYQQTPGQGLQFLFEYFSETQRNKGNFPGRFSGRQFSNSRSEMNVSTLELGDSALYLCASSLSGGTNYGYTFGSGTRLTVV.

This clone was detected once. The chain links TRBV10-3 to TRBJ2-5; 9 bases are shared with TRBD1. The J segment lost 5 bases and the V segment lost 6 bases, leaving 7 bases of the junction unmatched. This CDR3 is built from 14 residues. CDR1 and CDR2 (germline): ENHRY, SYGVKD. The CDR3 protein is CAISPRTGDETQYF. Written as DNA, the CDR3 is TGTGCCATCAGCCCCAGGACAGGGGACGAGACCCAGTACTTC.